This T cell receptor beta chain was retrieved from a study of Graves' ophthalmopathy and Graves' hyperthyroidism. In germline, CDR1 is SQVTM, CDR2 ANQGSEA. V was trimmed by 7 bases and J by 0 bases, leaving 9 bases between them. This CDR3 has 13 amino acids. This clonotype has at least ten counts. RNA transcripts were the source from which TCR beta CDR3 regions were amplified. Scientists carried out first-round RT-PCR using HTBI primers and then a second-round multiplex PCR. TCRdb ran MiXCR on the multiplex PCR reads and lists one entry per CDR3 protein. Here the sample spans roughly 600,000 distinct CDR3 sequences, approximately 37% being singletons.

The TCR comes from an adult man with Graves' hyperthyroidism. V gene TRBV29-1 combines with J gene TRBJ2-2, with D perhaps TRBD1 (6 bases). The specimen sequenced was peripheral blood or thyroid tissue (not recorded which). CDR3 residues: CSAGTTNTGELFF. CDR3 DNA: TGCAGCGCCGGGACAACGAACACCGGGGAGCTGTTTTTT.